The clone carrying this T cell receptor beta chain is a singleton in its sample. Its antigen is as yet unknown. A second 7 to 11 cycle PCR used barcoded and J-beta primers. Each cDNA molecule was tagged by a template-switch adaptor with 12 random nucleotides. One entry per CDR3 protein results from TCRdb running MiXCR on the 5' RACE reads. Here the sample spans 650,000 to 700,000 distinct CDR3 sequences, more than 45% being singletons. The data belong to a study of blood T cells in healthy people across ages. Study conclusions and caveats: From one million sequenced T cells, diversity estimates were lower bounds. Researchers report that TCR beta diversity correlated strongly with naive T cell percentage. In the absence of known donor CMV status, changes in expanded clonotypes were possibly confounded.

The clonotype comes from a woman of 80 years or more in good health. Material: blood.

The chain's CDR3 is CASSQAWSSYNSPLHF. Here the CDR3 DNA reads TGTGCCAGCAGCCAAGCATGGAGCTCCTATAATTCACCCCTCCACTTT. The chain couples TRBV3-1 to TRBJ1-6, with no clear D. Germline V lookup: CDR1 LGHDT, CDR2 YNNKEL (reference sequence). V was cut by 1 base and J by 0 bases, with 7 bases left in between. The CDR3 is 16 residues long.